Listed here is a single T cell receptor beta chain. Its specificity is not known. TCRdb re-called the 5' RACE reads with MiXCR, one entry per CDR3 protein. The sample includes roughly 400,000 distinct CDR3 sequences, more than 15% seen only once; the top ten take 20% to 25%. This entry belongs to a study of T-cell memory formation after mild COVID-19. General study points: CD4+ clones that contracted lay mainly in CM and EM; CD8+ ones lay in EMRA. Pre-infection memory contained some responding clones, which suggested that cross-reactive memory had joined.

V gave up 2 bases and J gave up 4 bases, with 11 bases separating them. CDR1 and CDR2 from the germline V gene are MGHDK and SYGVNS. The CDR3 totals 14 residues. The specimen sequenced was PBMCs or a T cell subset sorted from them (not recorded which). This TCR derives from a man aged 18 to 29 who had mild COVID-19 (a few samples of this study predate the infection). Cell type and time point are not known. The chain is built from TRBV25-1 and TRBJ1-1; the D is unclear. The CDR3 DNA reads TGTGCCAGCAGTGAAACACGTAAGGGCACTGAAGCTTTCTTT. Translation gives CASSETRKGTEAFF.